This T cell receptor beta chain is from a study of cytomegalovirus exposure and HLA in healthy donors. Study-level results: Later analysis indicated greater clonal expansion among HLA-associated TCR beta chains than among equally common other chains. From TCR beta sequences, most subjects' HLA-A and HLA-B alleles were reportedly predicted accurately.

With 60 Vbeta and 13 Jbeta primers, the PCR was carried out. Data came from immunoSEQ multiplex PCR; TCRdb stores just in-frame clones and leaves some out. The profile covers about 190,000 clones, with around four fifths appearing a single time and approximately 0.8% taken by the ten largest. On this clone: Its specificity is not known.

The sequence derives from a young woman in good health and CMV-seronegative. The sample consisted of PBMCs.

The CDR3 is CASRGHLIGNTEAFF. The CDR3 nucleotides read TGTGCCAGCAGGGGACACCTAATCGGGAACACTGAAGCTTTCTTT. V gene TRBV6-1 combines with J gene TRBJ1-1; D may be TRBD1 (6 bases). With 6 bases removed from V and 1 base from J, the gap between germline ends came to 15 bases. Germline loops: CDR1 MNHNS, CDR2 SASEGT. The CDR3 runs 15 residues.